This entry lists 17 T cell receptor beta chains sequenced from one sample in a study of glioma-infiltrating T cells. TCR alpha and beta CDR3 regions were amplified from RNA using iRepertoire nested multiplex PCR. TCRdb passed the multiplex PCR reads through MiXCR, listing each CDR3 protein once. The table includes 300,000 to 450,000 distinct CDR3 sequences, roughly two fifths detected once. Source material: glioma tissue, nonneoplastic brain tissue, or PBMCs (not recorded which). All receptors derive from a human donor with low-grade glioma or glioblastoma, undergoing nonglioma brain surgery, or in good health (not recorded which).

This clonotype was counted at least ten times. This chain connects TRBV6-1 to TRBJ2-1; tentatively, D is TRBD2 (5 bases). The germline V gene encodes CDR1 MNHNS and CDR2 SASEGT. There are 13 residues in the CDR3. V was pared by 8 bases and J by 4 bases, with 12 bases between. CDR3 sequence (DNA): TGTGCCAGCCAGGCCGGGGTTTACAATGAGCAGTTCTTC. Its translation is CASQAGVYNEQFF.

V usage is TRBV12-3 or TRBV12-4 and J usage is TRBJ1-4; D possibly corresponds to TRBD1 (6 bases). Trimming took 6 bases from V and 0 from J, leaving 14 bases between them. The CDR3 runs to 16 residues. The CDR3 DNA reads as TGTGCCAGCAGCCCAGCGGAGGGGGCAACTAATGAAAAACTGTTTTTT. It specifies CASSPAEGATNEKLFF.

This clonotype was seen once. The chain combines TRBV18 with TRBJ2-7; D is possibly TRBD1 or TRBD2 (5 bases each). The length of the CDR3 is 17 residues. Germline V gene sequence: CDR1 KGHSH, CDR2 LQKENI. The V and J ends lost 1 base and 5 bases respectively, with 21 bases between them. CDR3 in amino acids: CASSPQTTDITNDEQYF. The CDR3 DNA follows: TGTGCCAGCTCACCACAGACTACGGACATTACTAACGACGAGCAGTACTTC. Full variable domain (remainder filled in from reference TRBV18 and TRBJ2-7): NAGVMQNPRHLVRRRGQEARLRCSPMKGHSHVYWYRQLPEEGLKFMVYLQKENIIDESGMPKERFSAEFPKEGPSILRIQQVVRGDSAAYFCASSPQTTDITNDEQYFGPGTRLTVT.

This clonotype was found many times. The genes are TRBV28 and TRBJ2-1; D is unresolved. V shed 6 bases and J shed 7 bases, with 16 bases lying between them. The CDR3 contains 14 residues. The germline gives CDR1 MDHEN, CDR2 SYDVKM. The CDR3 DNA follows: TGTGCCAGCAGACCGGGTTCCCTAAGGAATGAGCAGTTCTTC. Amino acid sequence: CASRPGSLRNEQFF.

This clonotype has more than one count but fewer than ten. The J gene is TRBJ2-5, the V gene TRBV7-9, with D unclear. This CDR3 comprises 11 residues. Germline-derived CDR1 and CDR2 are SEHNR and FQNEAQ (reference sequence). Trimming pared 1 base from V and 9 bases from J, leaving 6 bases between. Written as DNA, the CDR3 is TGTGCCAGCAGCTTAGAGGTTTCCCAGTACTTC. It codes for CASSLEVSQYF.

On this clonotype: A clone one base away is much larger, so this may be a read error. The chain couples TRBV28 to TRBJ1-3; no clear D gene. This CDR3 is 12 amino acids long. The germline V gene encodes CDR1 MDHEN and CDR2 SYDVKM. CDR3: CASSLSTNNIYF. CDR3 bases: TGTGCCAGCAGTTTATCTACAAACAACATATATTTT.

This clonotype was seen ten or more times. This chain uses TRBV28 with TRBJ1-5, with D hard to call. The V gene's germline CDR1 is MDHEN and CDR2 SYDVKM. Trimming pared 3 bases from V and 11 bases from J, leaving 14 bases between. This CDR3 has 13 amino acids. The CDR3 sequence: CASSFGELRAQHF. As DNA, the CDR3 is TGTGCCAGCAGTTTTGGGGAACTTCGGGCCCAGCATTTT.

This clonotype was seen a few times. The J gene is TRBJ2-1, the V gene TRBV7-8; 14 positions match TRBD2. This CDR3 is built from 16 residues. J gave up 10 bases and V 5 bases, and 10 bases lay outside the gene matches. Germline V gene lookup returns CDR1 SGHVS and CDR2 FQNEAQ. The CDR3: CASSPPGTSGSREQFF. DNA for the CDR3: TGTGCCAGCAGCCCCCCCGGGACTAGCGGGAGTAGGGAGCAGTTCTTC.

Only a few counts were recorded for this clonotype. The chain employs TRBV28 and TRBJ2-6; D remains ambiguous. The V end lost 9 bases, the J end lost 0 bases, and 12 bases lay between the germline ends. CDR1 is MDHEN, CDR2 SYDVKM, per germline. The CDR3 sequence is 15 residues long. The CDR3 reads CASSDAFSGANVLTF. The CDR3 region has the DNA TGTGCCAGTTCGGACGCTTTCTCTGGGGCCAACGTCCTGACTTTC.

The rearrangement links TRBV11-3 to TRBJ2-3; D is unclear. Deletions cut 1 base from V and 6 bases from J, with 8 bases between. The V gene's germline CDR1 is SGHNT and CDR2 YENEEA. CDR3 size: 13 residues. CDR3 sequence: CASSLGLEDTQYF. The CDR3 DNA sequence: TGTGCCAGCAGCTTAGGGCTGGAGGATACGCAGTATTTT.

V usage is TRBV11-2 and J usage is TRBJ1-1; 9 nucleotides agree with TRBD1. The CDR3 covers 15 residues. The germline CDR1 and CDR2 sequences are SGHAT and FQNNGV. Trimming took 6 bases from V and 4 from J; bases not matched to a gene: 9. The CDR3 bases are TGTGCCAGCAGTTACCCGGACAGGGGAGGCACTGAAGCTTTCTTT. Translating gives CASSYPDRGGTEAFF.

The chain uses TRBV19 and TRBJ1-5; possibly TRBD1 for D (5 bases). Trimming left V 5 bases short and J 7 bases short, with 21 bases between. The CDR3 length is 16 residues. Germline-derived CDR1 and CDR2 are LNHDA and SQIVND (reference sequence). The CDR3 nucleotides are TGTGCCAGTAGTGAGACCGGGGCAAGCAGGAGGCAGCCCCAGCATTTT. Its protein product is CASSETGASRRQPQHF.

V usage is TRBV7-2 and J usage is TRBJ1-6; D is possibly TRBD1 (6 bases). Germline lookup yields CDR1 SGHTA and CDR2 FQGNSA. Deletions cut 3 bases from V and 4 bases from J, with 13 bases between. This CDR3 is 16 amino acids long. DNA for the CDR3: TGTGCCAGCAGCTTGCCTCGGACAGTGTATAATTCACCCCTCCACTTT. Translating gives CASSLPRTVYNSPLHF.

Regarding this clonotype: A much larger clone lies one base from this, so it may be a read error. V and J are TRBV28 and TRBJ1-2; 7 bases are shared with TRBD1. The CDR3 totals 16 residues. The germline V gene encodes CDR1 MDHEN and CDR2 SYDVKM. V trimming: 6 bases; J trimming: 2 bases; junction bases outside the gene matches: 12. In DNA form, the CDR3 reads TGTGCCAGCAGCCCAGGGGGGGCCCGAGAGAACTATGGCTACACCTTC. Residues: CASSPGGARENYGYTF.

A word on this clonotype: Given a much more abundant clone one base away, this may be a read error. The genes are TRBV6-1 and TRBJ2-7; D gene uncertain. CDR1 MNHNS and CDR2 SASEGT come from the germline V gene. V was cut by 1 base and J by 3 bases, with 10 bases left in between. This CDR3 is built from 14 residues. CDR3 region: CASSEDPHNYEQYF. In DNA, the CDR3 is TGTGCCAGCAGTGAAGACCCGCATAACTACGAGCAGTACTTC.

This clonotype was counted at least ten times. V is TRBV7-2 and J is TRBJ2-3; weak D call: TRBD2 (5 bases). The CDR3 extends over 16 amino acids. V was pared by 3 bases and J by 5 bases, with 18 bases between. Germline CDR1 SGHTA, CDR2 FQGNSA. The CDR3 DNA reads TGTGCCAGCAGCTTGAGAGGGAGAGGTATGGGAGATACGCAGTATTTT. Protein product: CASSLRGRGMGDTQYF.

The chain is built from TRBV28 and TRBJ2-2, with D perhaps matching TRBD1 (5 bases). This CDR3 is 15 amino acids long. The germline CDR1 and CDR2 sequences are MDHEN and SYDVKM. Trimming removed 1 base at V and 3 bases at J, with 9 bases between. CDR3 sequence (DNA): TGTGCCAGCAGTTTATACTCAGGGTACACCGGGGAGCTGTTTTTT. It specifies CASSLYSGYTGELFF.